The subject of this entry is one T cell receptor (beta chain). At the DNA level, this CDR3 is encoded by other sequences in the same sample as well. Generated by immunoSEQ multiplex PCR, the TCRdb table keeps only in-frame clones and is missing some. The sample holds under 300,000 clones, 75% to 90% seen once. This sample was included in a study of blood T cell repertoires in COVID-19. At the level of the study: T cells, B-cell-depleted T cells, or PBMCs provided the cDNA or gDNA that served as material.

The ends were cut back, 4 bases at V and 4 bases at J, with 5 bases in the middle. This CDR3 spans 12 amino acids. The TCR originated in a man aged 55 to 70 who had recovered from COVID-19. The chain couples TRBV12-3 or TRBV12-4 to TRBJ2-1; a possible D gene is TRBD2 (5 bases). Material: peripheral blood. The CDR3 loop reads CASSSGYNEQFF. The CDR3 DNA sequence: TGTGCCAGCAGTTCGGGGTACAATGAGCAGTTCTTC.